Following are 11 T cell receptor beta chains from one sample sequenced in a study of T cells in Graves' hyperthyroidism and ophthalmopathy. RNA transcripts yielded amplified TCR beta CDR3 regions. A first-round RT-PCR of the TCR CDR3 used the HTBI primer set. TCRdb re-analysed the multiplex PCR reads in MiXCR, keeping a single row per CDR3 protein. The sample yields over 400,000 distinct CDR3 sequences, approximately 23% seen once. Sequencing was performed on blood. The receptors shown here come from a woman in her 70s with Graves' ophthalmopathy.

The chain recombines TRBV20-1 with TRBJ2-7, with 9 bases aligning to TRBD1. Trimming cost V 5 bases and J 3 bases; bases outside gene matches: 14. The CDR3 has 16 amino acids. CDR1 is DFQATT and CDR2 is SNEGSKA in the germline V gene (reference sequence). The DNA of the CDR3 is TGCAGTGCTCCGCCCCAACAGGGGGCCAACTACTACGAGCAGTACTTC. Translation: CSAPPQQGANYYEQYF.

A word on this clonotype: A single base separates this from a much larger clone, so it may be a read error. The chain uses TRBV2 and TRBJ2-1; 9 nucleotides line up with TRBD2. Germline loops: CDR1 SNHLY, CDR2 FYNNEI. The CDR3 consists of 14 residues. The CDR3 DNA is TGTGCCAGGAGTGGAAGTAGCGGGAGCTATGAGCAGTTCTTC. This encodes CARSGSSGSYEQFF.

This clonotype appeared many times. This chain uses TRBV2 with TRBJ2-3, with 11 bases lining up with TRBD2. Germline CDR1 and CDR2: SNHLY and FYNNEI. CDR3 size: 17 residues. The trim removed 3 bases at V and 2 bases at J, leaving 7 bases unmatched. This CDR3 reads CASSDQELAGDTDTQYF. In nucleotides, the CDR3 is TGTGCCAGCAGTGATCAAGAACTAGCGGGAGACACAGATACGCAGTATTTT.

The chain links TRBV19 to TRBJ2-2; 7 positions match TRBD2. CDR3 length equals 16 residues. CDR1 is LNHDA, CDR2 SQIVND, per germline (reference sequence). Trimming cost V 6 bases and J 1 base; bases outside gene matches: 8. CDR3 coding DNA: TGTGCCAGTAGCCGCGGGGGATCAGTGAACACCGGGGAGCTGTTTTTT. The encoded protein is CASSRGGSVNTGELFF. Looking up the rest from reference TRBV19 and TRBJ2-2 gives the full variable domain: DGGITQSPKYLFRKEGQNVTLSCEQNLNHDAMYWYRQDPGQGLRLIYYSQIVNDFQKGDIAEGYSVSREKKESFPLTVTSAQKNPTAFYLCASSRGGSVNTGELFFGEGSRLTVL.

This clonotype showed up many times. The chain recombines TRBV7-2 with TRBJ1-1; D gene uncertain. Germline-derived CDR1 and CDR2 are SGHTA and FQGNSA. V lost 5 bases, J lost 11 bases, and 12 bases lay in between. The CDR3 extends over 11 amino acids. The CDR3 sequence is CASSQPTRAFF. The CDR3 DNA reads as TGTGCCAGCAGCCAACCGACAAGGGCTTTCTTT.

In nucleotides, the CDR3 is TGTGCCAGCAGTTTTGGGACTAGTGCCAATGAGCAGTTCTTC. Its translation is CASSFGTSANEQFF. The V gene is TRBV6-2 or TRBV6-3, the J gene TRBJ2-1; 8 nucleotides match TRBD2. Germline CDR1 is MNHEY and CDR2 is SVGEGT. The CDR3 runs to 14 residues. V lost 4 bases to trimming and J lost 6 bases; unmatched junction nucleotides: 5.

This clonotype turned up a few times. The rearrangement uses TRBV5-5 and TRBJ2-1; TRBD1 or TRBD2 may be the D gene (5 bases each). There are 13 residues in the CDR3. Germline CDR1 reads SGHKS; CDR2 reads YYEKEE (reference sequence). V dropped 1 base and J dropped 5 bases, with 7 bases sitting between them. The CDR3 here is CASSLWDDNEQFF. CDR3 DNA: TGTGCCAGCAGCTTGTGGGACGACAATGAGCAGTTCTTC. Variable domain in full (rest from reference TRBV5-5 and TRBJ2-1): DAGVTQSPTHLIKTRGQQVTLRCSPISGHKSVSWYQQVLGQGPQFIFQYYEKEERGRGNFPDRFSARQFPNYSSELNVNALLLGDSALYLCASSLWDDNEQFFGPGTRLTVL.

This clonotype was counted only a few times. V gene TRBV18 combines with J gene TRBJ1-4; TRBD1 might be the D (6 bases). The CDR3 contains 15 residues. V was clipped by 2 bases and J by 7 bases, with 14 bases between them. Germline V CDR1 and CDR2: KGHSH, LQKENI. Here the CDR3 reads CASSPSLQGFEKLFF. CDR3 coding DNA: TGTGCCAGCTCACCATCGTTACAGGGTTTTGAAAAACTGTTTTTT.

This clonotype came up many times. This rearrangement joins TRBV2 to TRBJ1-4; 9 bases are a match to TRBD1. Germline V lookup: CDR1 SNHLY, CDR2 FYNNEI. The CDR3 spans 14 residues. V shed 7 bases, J shed 9 bases, and the junction held 9 bases outside the gene matches. CDR3 sequence: CASTETGGRKKLFF. The CDR3 nucleotides are TGTGCCAGCACAGAGACAGGGGGTCGGAAAAAACTGTTTTTT.

This sequence joins TRBV29-1 and TRBJ2-3; weak D call: TRBD1 (5 bases). Germline CDR1 SQVTM, CDR2 ANQGSEA. Trimming stripped 4 bases from V and 5 bases from J, with 16 bases between. This CDR3 is 14 amino acids long. The CDR3 sequence: CSVVRQGVRDTQYF. The CDR3 nucleotides read TGCAGCGTTGTGAGGCAGGGCGTGCGAGATACGCAGTATTTT.

This clonotype was counted many times. This chain joins TRBV7-2 and TRBJ1-2, with TRBD1 identical over 11 bases. Germline V lookup: CDR1 SGHTA, CDR2 FQGNSA. This CDR3 region has 14 residues. With 5 bases clipped from V and 8 bases from J, the junction kept 7 bases outside the gene matches. CDR3 nucleotides: TGTGCCAGCAGCGGGACAGGGGGTCTTAGCGGCTACACCTTC. This gives the protein CASSGTGGLSGYTF.